The following is a T cell receptor beta chain sequence with its context. This entry is derived from a study of PD-L1 blockade in urothelial cancer. V lost 1 base, J lost 1 base, and 8 bases lay in between. Germline V gene sequence: CDR1 LNHNV, CDR2 YYDKDF (reference sequence). This CDR3 spans 14 amino acids. Clones were read by immunoSEQ multiplex PCR, and TCRdb kept only the in-frame ones, dropping some. In the table there are around 49,000 clones, around nine tenths of which are singletons. The time point: peripheral blood 6 weeks after treatment start. Each patient's cancer was a locally advanced or metastatic urothelial carcinoma.

The sequences come from PBMCs, collected around atezolizumab (anti-PD-L1) treatment. The sequence derives from a man in his fifties or sixties with urothelial cancer. The chain employs TRBV15 and TRBJ2-7; TRBD1 might be the D (5 bases). The CDR3 is CATSRVGASYEQYF. In nucleotides, the CDR3 is TGTGCCACCAGCAGAGTAGGGGCTTCCTACGAGCAGTACTTC.